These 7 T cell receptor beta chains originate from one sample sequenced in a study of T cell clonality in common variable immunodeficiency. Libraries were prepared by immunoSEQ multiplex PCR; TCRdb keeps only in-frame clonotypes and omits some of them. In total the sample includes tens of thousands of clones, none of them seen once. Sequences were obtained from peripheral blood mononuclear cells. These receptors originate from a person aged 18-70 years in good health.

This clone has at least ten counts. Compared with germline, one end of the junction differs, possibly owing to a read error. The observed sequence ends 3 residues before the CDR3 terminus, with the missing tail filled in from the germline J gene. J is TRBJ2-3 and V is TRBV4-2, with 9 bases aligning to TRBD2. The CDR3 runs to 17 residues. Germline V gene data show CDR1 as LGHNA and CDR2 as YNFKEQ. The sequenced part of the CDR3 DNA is TGCGCCAGCAGCCAAGATTCGACTAGCGGAAGCACAGATACG. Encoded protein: CASSQDSTSGSTDT. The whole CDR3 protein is CASSQDSTSGSTDTQYF.

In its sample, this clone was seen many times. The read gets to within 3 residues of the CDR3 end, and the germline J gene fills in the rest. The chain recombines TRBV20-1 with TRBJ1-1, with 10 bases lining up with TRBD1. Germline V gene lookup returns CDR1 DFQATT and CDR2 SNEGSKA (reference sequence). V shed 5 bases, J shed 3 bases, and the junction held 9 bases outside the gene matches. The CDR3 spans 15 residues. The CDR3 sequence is CSASNPGTGDTEAFF. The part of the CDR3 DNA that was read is TGCAGTGCTTCGAATCCCGGGACAGGGGACACTGAA.

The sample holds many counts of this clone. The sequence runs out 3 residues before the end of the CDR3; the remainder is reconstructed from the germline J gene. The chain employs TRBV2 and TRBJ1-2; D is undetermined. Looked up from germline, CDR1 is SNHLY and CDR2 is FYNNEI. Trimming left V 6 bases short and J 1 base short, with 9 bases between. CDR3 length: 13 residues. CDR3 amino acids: CASSLTVNYGYTF. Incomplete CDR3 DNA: TGTGCCAGCAGCCTAACAGTTAACTATGGC.

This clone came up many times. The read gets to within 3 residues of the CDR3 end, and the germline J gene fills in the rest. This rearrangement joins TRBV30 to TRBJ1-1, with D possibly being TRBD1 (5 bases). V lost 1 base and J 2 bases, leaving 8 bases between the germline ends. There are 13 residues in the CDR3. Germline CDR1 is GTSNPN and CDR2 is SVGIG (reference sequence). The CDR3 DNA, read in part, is TGTGCCTGGAGTGAGAGGGGCAACACTGAA. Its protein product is CAWSERGNTE. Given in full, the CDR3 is CAWSERGNTEAFF.

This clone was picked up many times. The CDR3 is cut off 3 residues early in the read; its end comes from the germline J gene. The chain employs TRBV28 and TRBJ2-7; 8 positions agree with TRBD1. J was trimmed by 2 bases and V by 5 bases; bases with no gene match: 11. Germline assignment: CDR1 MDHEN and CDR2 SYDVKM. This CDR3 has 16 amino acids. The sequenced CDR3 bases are TGTGCCAGCAGTCCCGCGACAGGGGCTCTTACCTACGAG. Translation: CASSPATGALTYE. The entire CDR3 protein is CASSPATGALTYEQYF.

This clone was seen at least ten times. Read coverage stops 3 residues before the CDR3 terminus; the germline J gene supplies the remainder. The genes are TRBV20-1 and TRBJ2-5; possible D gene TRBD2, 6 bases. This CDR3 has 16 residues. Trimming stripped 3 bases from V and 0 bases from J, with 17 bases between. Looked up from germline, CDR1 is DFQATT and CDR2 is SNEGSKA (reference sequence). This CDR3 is CSASILDYEYQETQYF. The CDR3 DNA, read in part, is TGCAGTGCTAGTATCCTGGACTACGAGTACCAAGAGACC.

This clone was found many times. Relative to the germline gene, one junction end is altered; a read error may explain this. CDR3 sequence: CASSFNIEAFF. The CDR3 bases that were read are TGTGCCAGTAGCTTTAACATTGAA. The chain has TRBV19 and TRBJ1-1; no clear D gene. The sequence runs out 3 residues before the end of the CDR3; the remainder is reconstructed from the germline J gene. The CDR3 length is 11 residues. Germline lookup yields CDR1 LNHDA and CDR2 SQIVND (reference sequence).